The 4 T cell receptor beta chains reported below all come from one sample, sequenced in a study of radiotherapy plus CTLA-4 blockade in lung cancer. Profiled with immunoSEQ multiplex PCR; TCRdb holds only in-frame clones, not every one. The repertoire holds around 70,000 clones, with roughly four fifths as singletons. The sample in question was peripheral blood, obtained from a patient treated with radiotherapy plus ipilimumab. Source of these receptors: a human donor with non-small cell lung cancer who had a partial response to radiotherapy plus ipilimumab.

This rearrangement joins TRBV6-6 to TRBJ1-1; 8 nucleotides agree with TRBD1. V lost 6 bases, J lost 2 bases, and 11 bases stayed unmatched. The CDR3 sequence is 16 residues long. CDR1 and CDR2 from the germline V gene are MNHNY and SVGAGI (reference sequence). The CDR3 region has the DNA TGTGCCAGCAGGGATCACCCGGGACAGGTAAACACTGAAGCTTTCTTT. Protein: CASRDHPGQVNTEAFF.

This chain links TRBV4-1 with TRBJ1-5; 10 bases align to TRBD1. The CDR3 is 14 amino acids. V lost 4 bases, J lost 8 bases, and 5 bases stayed unmatched. Germline assignment: CDR1 MGHRA and CDR2 YSYEKL. This CDR3 is CASSLRDRGEPQHF. For the CDR3, the DNA is TGCGCCAGCAGCCTCCGGGACAGGGGTGAGCCCCAGCATTTT.

The chain has TRBV5-4 and TRBJ1-1; 7 bases align to TRBD1. J was trimmed by 1 base and V by 3 bases; bases with no gene match: 9. Per the germline V gene, CDR1 is SGHNT and CDR2 is YYREEE (reference sequence). The length of the CDR3 is 16 residues. This CDR3 reads CASSSARTGGNTEAFF. CDR3 DNA sequence: TGTGCCAGCAGCTCGGCAAGGACAGGAGGGAACACTGAAGCTTTCTTT.

This clone was counted between two and nine times. The chain recombines TRBV7-2 with TRBJ2-1, with TRBD2 matching 8 bases. The CDR3 loop spans 16 amino acids. The ends lost 5 bases at V and 4 bases at J; junction bases unmatched: 10. Germline CDR1 and CDR2: SGHTA and FQGNSA. The CDR3 bases are TGTGCCAGCAGCCCCTGGGGAGCGGGAGCATACAATGAGCAGTTCTTC. Translation gives CASSPWGAGAYNEQFF.